These 23 T cell receptor beta chains share one sample of origin, sequenced in a study of vaccination and CD4 T cells after COVID-19. The antigens for these receptors are not known. Once obtained from cultured CD4+ T cells, the DNA was sequenced using the Oncomine TCR Beta short-read assay. TCRdb itself ran the PCR reads through MiXCR, one entry per CDR3 protein. The sample yields some 11,000 distinct CDR3 sequences, about 53% seen once. The treatment is: roughly 10-day PBMC culture with coronavirus spike peptide pools or control peptides (ViraFEST assay). Input material: CD4+ T cells from blood, cultured in vitro. The origin of the receptors is a human donor who had recovered from COVID-19.

The chain couples TRBV7-6 to TRBJ2-7; D tentatively reads TRBD1 or TRBD2 (5 bases each). CDR3 length: 14 residues. Looked up from germline, CDR1 is SGHVS and CDR2 is FNYEAQ. Here the CDR3 reads CASSRGQGNYEQYF. CDR3 DNA sequence: TGTGCTAGCTCCCGGGGTCAGGGAAACTACGAGCAGTACTTC.

The chain links TRBV12-3 or TRBV12-4 to TRBJ1-1, with 7 bases that match TRBD1. The CDR3 sequence is 15 residues long. V shed 5 bases and J 1 base; nucleotides not matched to a gene: 7. CDR3 DNA sequence: TGTGCCAGCAGTCCCCAGGGACAGCGGAACACTGAAGCTTTCTTT. Protein: CASSPQGQRNTEAFF.

The chain has TRBV10-2 and TRBJ2-3; weak D call: TRBD1 (5 bases). V was clipped by 5 bases and J by 6 bases, with 12 bases between them. The CDR3 runs 13 residues. Looked up from germline, CDR1 is WSHSY and CDR2 is SAAADI. The CDR3 sequence: CASSTGRSDTQYF. The CDR3 DNA reads as TGCGCCAGCAGTACAGGACGGTCGGATACGCAGTATTTT.

V usage is TRBV6-2 or TRBV6-3 and J usage is TRBJ1-1; D may be TRBD1 (5 bases). The CDR3 length is 12 residues. Per the germline V gene, CDR1 is MNHEY and CDR2 is SVGEGT. Trimming left V 6 bases short and J 6 bases short, with 11 bases between. The CDR3 is CASRWQGAEAFF. DNA of the CDR3: TGTGCCAGCAGATGGCAGGGTGCTGAAGCTTTCTTT.

In its sample, this clonotype was seen a few times. The V call is TRBV20-1, the J call TRBJ1-6; D not certain. Germline CDR1 and CDR2: DFQATT and SNEGSKA (reference sequence). This CDR3 contains 14 residues. Trimming left V 3 bases short and J 6 bases short, with 12 bases between. CDR3: CSARSSSGNSPLHF. In DNA form, the CDR3 reads TGCAGTGCTAGGAGCAGTTCCGGTAATTCACCCCTCCACTTT.

The rearrangement links TRBV6-1 to TRBJ2-3; tentatively, D is TRBD1 (5 bases). Trimming stripped 4 bases from V and 2 bases from J, with 19 bases between. CDR1 is MNHNS and CDR2 is SASEGT in the germline V gene. CDR3 length equals 17 residues. CDR3: CASSAQSGHHSTDTQYF. The CDR3 nucleotides read TGTGCCAGCAGTGCCCAGTCTGGACACCATTCCACAGATACGCAGTATTTT.

This clonotype was detected only a few times. The chain is built from TRBV7-2 and TRBJ1-5; D is undetermined. This CDR3 region has 15 residues. Trimming cost V 1 base and J 3 bases, with 10 bases left between them. CDR1 is SGHTA and CDR2 is FQGNSA in the germline V gene. The CDR3 DNA is TGTGCCAGCAGCTTAGGCCCCCTTGCCAATCAGCCCCAGCATTTT. Translated, it gives CASSLGPLANQPQHF.

The gene calls are TRBV19 and TRBJ1-1; 8 nucleotides match TRBD1. The CDR3 totals 15 residues. V lost 8 bases, J lost 0 bases, and 8 bases stayed unmatched. In germline, CDR1 is LNHDA, CDR2 SQIVND (reference sequence). The CDR3 loop reads CASDDRGNMNTEAFF. In nucleotides, the CDR3 is TGTGCCAGTGATGACAGGGGTAATATGAACACTGAAGCTTTCTTT.

The rearrangement links TRBV7-6 to TRBJ2-7; 7 bases are shared with TRBD2. The CDR3 covers 16 residues. Losses at the gene ends were 0 bases for V and 7 bases for J; bases not matched to a gene: 12. Germline V gene sequence: CDR1 SGHVS, CDR2 FNYEAQ. CDR3 in amino acids: CASSLARERPPLEQYF. The CDR3 DNA reads as TGTGCCAGCAGCTTAGCGCGGGAGCGACCCCCCTTGGAGCAGTACTTC.

The rearrangement uses TRBV12-3 or TRBV12-4 and TRBJ2-6; D remains unclear. The V and J ends lost 6 bases and 0 bases respectively, with 18 bases between them. The CDR3 totals 18 residues. The CDR3 DNA reads as TGTGCCAGCAGCTCCCTCCTCGTGGGCATCTCTGGGGCCAACGTCCTGACTTTC. It specifies CASSSLLVGISGANVLTF.

The chain links TRBV4-1 to TRBJ1-1; tentatively, D is TRBD1 (6 bases). Trimming removed 0 bases from V and 0 bases from J, with 11 bases in between. Germline loops: CDR1 MGHRA, CDR2 YSYEKL. The CDR3 runs 16 residues. The CDR3 DNA reads as TGCGCCAGCAGCCAAGATGCGGGGGCGATGAACACTGAAGCTTTCTTT. This translates into CASSQDAGAMNTEAFF.

J is TRBJ1-5 and V is TRBV6-1; no definite D call. V lost 0 bases, J lost 2 bases, and 8 bases lay in between. The CDR3 has 15 amino acids. Germline assignment: CDR1 MNHNS and CDR2 SASEGT. Here the CDR3 DNA reads TGTGCCAGCAGTGAAGCGCGACTTGGCAATCAGCCCCAGCATTTT. This translates into CASSEARLGNQPQHF.

This clonotype was detected only once. The V call is TRBV27, the J call TRBJ1-2, with 7 bases that match TRBD1. The CDR3 totals 15 residues. From germline, CDR1 is MNHEY and CDR2 SMNVEV (reference sequence). Unmatched junction bases numbered 5, after V lost 2 bases and J lost 2 bases. CDR3 nucleotides: TGTGCCAGCAGTTTACAGGGACAGAAGAACTATGGCTACACCTTC. Encoded protein: CASSLQGQKNYGYTF.

The V call is TRBV5-4, the J call TRBJ1-2; no firm D call. Germline loops: CDR1 SGHNT, CDR2 YYREEE (reference sequence). The CDR3 is made up of 15 amino acids. Trimming left V 0 bases short and J 0 bases short, with 9 bases between. CDR3 region: CASSLVGRPNYGYTF. Written as DNA, the CDR3 is TGTGCCAGCAGCTTGGTGGGCAGGCCTAACTATGGCTACACCTTC.

The rearrangement links TRBV6-2 or TRBV6-3 to TRBJ1-1; 10 nucleotides line up with TRBD1. Losses at the gene ends were 10 bases for V and 4 bases for J; bases not matched to a gene: 9. Germline CDR1 is MNHEY and CDR2 is SVGEGT. CDR3 length: 14 residues. The CDR3 is CATKTGGIITEAFF. DNA for the CDR3: TGTGCCACCAAGACAGGGGGCATAATCACTGAAGCTTTCTTT.

This clonotype was detected only a few times. The V and J genes are TRBV19 and TRBJ2-7, with D perhaps matching TRBD1 or TRBD2 (5 bases each). The germline CDR1 and CDR2 sequences are LNHDA and SQIVND (reference sequence). This CDR3 is 14 amino acids long. With 6 bases removed from V and 2 bases from J, the gap between germline ends came to 14 bases. The CDR3 spells CASSLRDGPYEQYF. The DNA of the CDR3 is TGTGCCAGTAGCCTACGGGACGGACCCTACGAGCAGTACTTC.

This clonotype was seen only a few times. This chain uses TRBV20-1 with TRBJ1-2, with 9 positions matching TRBD1. CDR3 length: 14 residues. The germline V gene encodes CDR1 DFQATT and CDR2 SNEGSKA (reference sequence). Trimming took 3 bases from V and 8 from J; bases not matched to a gene: 10. CDR3 nucleotides: TGCAGTGCTAGGACCGGGACAGGGATGATCGGCTACACCTTC. As protein: CSARTGTGMIGYTF.

This rearrangement joins TRBV10-2 to TRBJ2-3; the match to TRBD2 covers 10 bases. The length of the CDR3 is 15 residues. Germline loops: CDR1 WSHSY, CDR2 SAAADI. J gave up 4 bases and V 6 bases, and 7 bases lay outside the gene matches. The CDR3 spells CASRTAGGAADTQYF. DNA of the CDR3: TGCGCCAGCAGAACAGCGGGGGGGGCCGCAGATACGCAGTATTTT.

The chain is built from TRBV6-1 and TRBJ1-5, with a possible D match to TRBD1 (6 bases). V lost 1 base and J lost 7, with 17 bases in between. The CDR3 is 16 residues long. CDR1 is MNHNS, CDR2 SASEGT, per germline. The CDR3 sequence is CASSEGGAGGRQPQHF. The DNA of the CDR3 is TGTGCCAGCAGTGAAGGGGGAGCGGGGGGCAGACAGCCCCAGCATTTT.

This clonotype was picked up a small number of times. The chain carries TRBV7-6 and TRBJ1-5; 7 positions agree with TRBD1. The CDR3 sequence is 12 residues long. V trimming: 8 bases; J trimming: 4 bases; junction bases outside the gene matches: 2. Germline V gives CDR1 SGHVS, CDR2 FNYEAQ. The chain's CDR3 is CASGTENQPQHF. The CDR3 DNA reads TGTGCCAGCGGGACAGAAAATCAGCCCCAGCATTTT.

This clonotype was seen more than once but under ten times. The rearrangement joins TRBV7-2 to TRBJ2-7, with a tentative D call TRBD2 (5 bases). Germline V gene data show CDR1 as SGHTA and CDR2 as FQGNSA. Trimming shortened V by 1 base and J by 2 bases, and 12 bases separated the two germline ends. The CDR3 is 15 residues long. The CDR3 sequence: CASSLEAGAAYEQYF. The CDR3 DNA reads as TGTGCCAGCAGCTTAGAGGCGGGCGCCGCCTACGAGCAGTACTTC.

This clonotype has a handful of counts. V gene TRBV19 combines with J gene TRBJ1-5; D gene uncertain. The V gene lost 0 bases and the J gene lost 3 bases, with 15 bases spanning the gap. Germline V CDR1 and CDR2: LNHDA, SQIVND (reference sequence). The CDR3 sequence is 17 residues long. The CDR3 sequence: CASSIDFVGRINQPQHF. The CDR3 DNA sequence: TGTGCCAGTAGTATAGATTTCGTCGGGCGGATCAATCAGCCCCAGCATTTT.

This clonotype was counted a few times. J is TRBJ1-2 and V is TRBV2, with 7 bases lining up with TRBD1. Unmatched junction bases numbered 14, after V lost 2 bases and J lost 8 bases. Germline-derived CDR1 and CDR2 are SNHLY and FYNNEI. The CDR3 is 16 amino acids. Written as DNA, the CDR3 is TGTGCCAGCAGTGAATATCTCAAAGGGGGCGCGGAAGGCTACACCTTC. This gives the protein CASSEYLKGGAEGYTF.